These T cell receptor beta chains were read from a single sample in a study of low-dose radiotherapy and immunotherapy resistance in tumors. TCRdb itself ran the reads through MiXCR, one entry per CDR3 protein. Of fewer than 110,000 distinct CDR3 sequences detected, 20% to 25% appear once; the ten largest clones hold over 3.5%. The sample was PBMCs, taken after low-dose radiotherapy plus immunotherapy. These receptors all stem from a male donor with prostate cancer. Both conserved end residues are trimmed from each CDR3. Only some rows state a clone size, as once, few, many or a class for expanded clones.

J gene	V gene	clone size	CDR3 protein
TRBJ1-5	TRBV19	many	ASSIGREGGNQPQH
TRBJ2-3	TRBV2	few	ASSEDAGLSTDTQY
TRBJ2-5	TRBV29-1	NA	SVEETQY
TRBJ2-7	TRBV28	NA	ASTGDTNVPYEQY
TRBJ1-2	TRBV6-1	NA	ASSDGQGVFYGYT
TRBJ2-2	TRBV6-2/TRBV6-3	NA	ASSYSLAGVSNTGELF
TRBJ2-7	TRBV29-1	many	SVSKGRGLLEQY
TRBJ2-2	TRBV18	many	ASSPDVPAGELF
TRBJ2-7	TRBV29-1	NA	SVDEGGRPYEQC
TRBJ2-3	TRBV5-6	many	ASSYFPQWGAGTDTQY
TRBJ1-6	TRBV5-3	many	ASSLDGIRNSPLH
TRBJ1-6	TRBV6-2/TRBV6-3	NA	ASSYKTGDRVSPLH
TRBJ1-3	TRBV11-2	many	ASSSSRGSGNTIY
TRBJ1-5	TRBV4-2	many	ASSQGGQLNQPQH
TRBJ2-7	TRBV27	NA	ASSPFGAGDEQY
TRBJ2-7	TRBV4-3	NA	ASSQESGSVGEQY
TRBJ2-6	TRBV7-9	many	ASSSKGDRSNVLT
TRBJ2-1	TRBV10-2	many	ASSEAAQGAGGNEQF
TRBJ1-5	TRBV23-1	many	ASRKRQGPSQPQH
TRBJ1-4	TRBV29-1	many	SVAGRMNEKLF
TRBJ2-3	TRBV7-3	NA	TSSFNPGSADTQY
TRBJ2-1	TRBV28	NA	ASSPAGQTADEQF
TRBJ1-4	TRBV12-5	many	ASGSWTVPTNEKLF
TRBJ1-2	TRBV28	NA	ASGRPFYGYT
TRBJ1-6	TRBV20-1	many	SARAGQANSPLH
TRBJ2-7	TRBV3-1	many	ASRQRNRGNEQY
TRBJ2-3	TRBV29-1	many	SVEDPVRAGATDTQY
TRBJ2-7	TRBV4-1	many	ASSQEDTSYEQY
TRBJ2-1	TRBV27	many	ASSSRVLVHEQF
TRBJ2-7	TRBV4-1	many	ASSQGTGAPYEQY
TRBJ1-4	TRBV12-5	many	ASGLVKGAANEKLF
TRBJ2-5	TRBV10-3	many	ATPGDRYSQETQY
TRBJ1-1	TRBV7-2	NA	ASSLAGARRAEAF
TRBJ2-3	TRBV5-5	few	ASEHWPGTDTQY
TRBJ2-5	TRBV23-1	NA	ASSQLADRKQETQY
TRBJ2-3	TRBV12-3/TRBV12-4	NA	ASSERLAAPKDTQY
TRBJ1-6	TRBV28	NA	ASSPWTGANSPLH